The present T cell receptor (beta chain) was sequenced within a study of T cell repertoires in cytomegalovirus infection (dated by TCRdb to about 2019). For context, the study as a whole: Recently identified HLA-C-restricted CMV epitopes, whose presentation resists viral immunomodulation, were targeted by peptide stimulations together with well-studied HLA-B-restricted epitopes. Donor HLA type was relevant to the analysis, because carriage of CMV infection together with the matching HLA type was indicated by public TCR beta signatures. General conclusions and limits of the study: In both this cohort and an independent roughly 350-donor cohort, the cumulative frequency of public TCR beta family members distinguished carriers of CMV infection plus the relevant HLA type. The ex vivo response was dominated by HLA-C-restricted CMV-specific TCR beta clonotypes, which also provided the single most frequent clonotype in two of eight donors.

Inclusive of the bounding cysteine and phenylalanine, the CDR3 is 13 residues long. Only the CDR3 portion is preserved as DNA: 39 bases, with reading frame beginning at the first base. As encoded in the germline V gene (reference sequence), CDR1 is MNHEY while CDR2 is SMNVEV. Trimming removed 7 bases from V and 5 bases from J; the gene matches leave 5 bases unexplained. About this clonotype: It lacks a known antigen. No base quality information exists; no much larger clone differs at one position.

The treatment or condition label for this specimen denotes: in vitro stimulation with specific CMV peptide epitopes to enrich CMV-specific T cells. TCRdb lists the instrument as Illumina HiSeq 1500. TCRdb cleaned the public reads at Q25 with fastp, built clones with MiXCR and kept in-frame beta chains. Each record represents a unique CDR3 protein, reported with the most common genes and DNA among its rows. This sample gives 28,000 or so distinct CDR3 sequences in total; about 19% of them show up just once. The top ten constitute 70% to 90% of the sample. Recombination connected TRBV27 to TRBJ2-7; TRBD1 lines up with 10 middle nucleotides. The sample in question was CD8+ T cells from cultured PBMCs, obtained from culture after CMV antigen stimulation. The sequence was obtained from a human donor in good health (CMV status not recorded). Some clones in this sample may be carry-over from other donors' samples. The DNA sequence is given as TGTGCCAGCACCCTGACAGGGGGCAACGAGCAGTACTTC. Its protein product is CASTLTGGNEQYF.